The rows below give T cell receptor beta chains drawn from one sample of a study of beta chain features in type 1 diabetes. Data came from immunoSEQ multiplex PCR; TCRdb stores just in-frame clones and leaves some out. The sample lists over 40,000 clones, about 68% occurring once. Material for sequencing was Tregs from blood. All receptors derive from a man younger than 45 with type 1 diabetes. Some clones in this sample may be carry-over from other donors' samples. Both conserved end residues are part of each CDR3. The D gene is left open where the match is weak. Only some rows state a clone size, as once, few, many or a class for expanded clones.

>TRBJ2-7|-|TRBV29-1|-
CSVEGQTYEQYF
TGCAGCGTTGAGGGCCAGACCTACGAGCAGTACTTC
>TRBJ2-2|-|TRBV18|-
CASSPPAGLNTGELFF
TGTGCCAGCTCACCACCGGCAGGATTGAACACCGGGGAGCTGTTTTTT
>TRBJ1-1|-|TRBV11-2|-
CASSPSGLSTEAFF
TGTGCCAGCAGCCCCAGCGGACTTTCCACTGAAGCTTTCTTT
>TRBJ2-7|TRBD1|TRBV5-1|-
CASSSAGTGIEQYF
TGCGCCAGCAGTTCTGCCGGGACAGGGATCGAGCAGTACTTC
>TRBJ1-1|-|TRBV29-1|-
CSVGSSTEAFF
TGCAGCGTGGGGAGTTCCACTGAAGCTTTCTTT
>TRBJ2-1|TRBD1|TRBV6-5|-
CASSGTGPWDEQFF
TGTGCCAGCAGCGGGACAGGCCCCTGGGATGAGCAGTTCTTC
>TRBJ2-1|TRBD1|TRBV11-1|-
CASSLDIGTGRNEQFF
TGTGCCAGCAGCTTAGATATCGGGACAGGGCGGAATGAGCAGTTCTTC
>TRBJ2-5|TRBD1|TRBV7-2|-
CASSTWTGQETQYF
TGTGCCAGCAGCACGTGGACAGGTCAAGAGACCCAGTACTTC
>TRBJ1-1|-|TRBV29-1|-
CSVEAPGIEAFF
TGCAGCGTTGAAGCTCCGGGAATTGAAGCTTTCTTT
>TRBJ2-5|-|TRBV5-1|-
CASSQNQETQYF
TGCGCCAGCAGCCAAAACCAAGAGACCCAGTACTTC
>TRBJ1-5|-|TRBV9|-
CASSVGSRLDSNQPQHF
TGTGCCAGCAGCGTAGGGTCCAGGTTGGATAGCAATCAGCCCCAGCATTTT
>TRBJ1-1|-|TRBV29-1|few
CSVDDYTEAFF
TGCAGCGTTGATGACTACACTGAAGCTTTCTTT
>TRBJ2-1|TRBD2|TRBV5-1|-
CASNGVGGGAIYNEQFF
TGCGCCAGCAATGGCGTGGGCGGGGGGGCGATTTACAATGAGCAGTTCTTC
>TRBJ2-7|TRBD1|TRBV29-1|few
CSVGTGGYYEQYF
TGCAGCGTGGGAACAGGGGGTTACTACGAGCAGTACTTC
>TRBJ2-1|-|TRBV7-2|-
CASSALSGSSYNEQFF
TGTGCCAGCAGCGCTCTCTCGGGGAGCTCCTACAATGAGCAGTTCTTC
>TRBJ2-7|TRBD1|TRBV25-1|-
CASPGQSVVAASYEQYF
TGTGCCAGCCCGGGACAGTCGGTGGTGGCCGCCTCCTACGAGCAGTACTTC
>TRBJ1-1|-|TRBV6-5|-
CASSYSGGFGEAFF
TGTGCCAGCAGTTACTCCGGGGGGTTTGGGGAAGCTTTCTTT
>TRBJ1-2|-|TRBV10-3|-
CAISVRQQHTPYTF
TGTGCCATCAGTGTTAGACAGCAACATACTCCCTACACCTTC
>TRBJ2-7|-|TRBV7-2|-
CASSLTGISHEQYF
TGTGCCAGCAGCTTAACAGGGATCTCCCACGAGCAGTACTTC
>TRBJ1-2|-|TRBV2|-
CASSEYRTDGYTF
TGTGCCAGCAGTGAGTACCGCACGGATGGCTACACCTTC
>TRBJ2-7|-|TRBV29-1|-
CSVVVGQANSEQYF
TGCAGCGTTGTCGTAGGCCAGGCTAATAGCGAGCAGTACTTC
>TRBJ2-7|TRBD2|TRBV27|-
CASSLREGFYEQYF
TGTGCCAGCAGTTTGAGGGAGGGTTTCTACGAGCAGTACTTC
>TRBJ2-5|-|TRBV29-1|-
CSAPSPGTQETQYF
TGCAGCGCACCATCGCCGGGAACCCAAGAGACCCAGTACTTC
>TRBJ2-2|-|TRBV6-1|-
CASSVINTGELFF
TGTGCCAGCAGTGTAATCAACACCGGGGAGCTGTTTTTT
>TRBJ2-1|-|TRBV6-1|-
CASRLDSYNEQFF
TGTGCCAGCAGACTCGACTCCTACAATGAGCAGTTCTTC
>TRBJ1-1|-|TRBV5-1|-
CASSLDGGEAFF
TGCGCCAGCAGCTTGGACGGGGGTGAAGCTTTCTTT
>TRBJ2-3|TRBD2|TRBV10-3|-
CAISDGLAGADTQYF
TGTGCCATCAGTGATGGACTAGCTGGGGCAGATACGCAGTATTTT
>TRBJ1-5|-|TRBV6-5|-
CASSPGGTSVLPQHF
TGTGCCAGCAGTCCCGGGGGGACATCGGTTCTACCCCAGCATTTT
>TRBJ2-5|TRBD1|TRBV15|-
CATSRDQGAWETQYF
TGTGCCACCAGCAGAGATCAGGGGGCTTGGGAGACCCAGTACTTC
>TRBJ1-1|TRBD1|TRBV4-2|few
CASSQGDRRLNTEAFF
TGTGCCAGCAGCCAAGGGGACAGGAGATTGAACACTGAAGCTTTCTTT
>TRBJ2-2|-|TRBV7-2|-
CASSRGTLNTGELFF
TGTGCCAGCAGCCGAGGGACACTGAACACCGGGGAGCTGTTTTTT
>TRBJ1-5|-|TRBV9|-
CASSPTGGYSNQPQHF
TGTGCCAGCAGCCCCACGGGGGGGTATAGCAATCAGCCCCAGCATTTT
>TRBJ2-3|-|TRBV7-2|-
CASSLQGEDTQYF
TGTGCCAGCAGCTTACAAGGGGAAGATACGCAGTATTTT
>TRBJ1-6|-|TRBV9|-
CASSIEQARTLHF
TGTGCCAGCAGCATAGAACAGGCCCGGACCCTCCACTTT
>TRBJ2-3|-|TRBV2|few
CASSARDTQYF
TGTGCCAGCAGTGCTAGAGATACGCAGTATTTT
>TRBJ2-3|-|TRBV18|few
CASSPRTDTDTQYF
TGTGCCAGCTCTCCTCGGACAGACACAGATACGCAGTATTTT
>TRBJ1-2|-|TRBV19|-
CASSPIQGRNGYTF
TGTGCCAGTAGTCCTATCCAGGGAAGGAATGGCTACACCTTC
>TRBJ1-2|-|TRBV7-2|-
CASSLYGPGYTF
TGTGCCAGCAGCTTATATGGGCCTGGCTACACCTTC
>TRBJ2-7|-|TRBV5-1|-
CASSLLPGTYEQYF
TGCGCCAGCAGCTTGCTCCCGGGGACCTACGAGCAGTACTTC
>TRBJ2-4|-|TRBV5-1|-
CASSLGVVRLAKNIQYF
TGCGCCAGCAGCTTGGGGGTCGTTCGACTAGCCAAAAACATTCAGTACTTC
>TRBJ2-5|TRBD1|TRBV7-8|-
CASSPQGAQETQYF
TGTGCCAGCAGCCCCCAGGGGGCGCAAGAGACCCAGTACTTC
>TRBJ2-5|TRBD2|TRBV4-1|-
CASSQDFTGGGETQYF
TGCGCCAGCAGCCAGGATTTCACCGGGGGAGGGGAGACCCAGTACTTC
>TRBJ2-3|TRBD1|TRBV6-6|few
CASRMGQAEPGDTQYF
TGTGCCAGCAGGATGGGACAGGCGGAACCAGGAGATACGCAGTATTTT
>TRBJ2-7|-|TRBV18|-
CASSPTDRPYEQYF
TGTGCCAGCTCACCGACGGACAGACCCTACGAGCAGTACTTC
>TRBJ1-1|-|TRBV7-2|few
CASSAGFLGEAFF
TGTGCCAGCAGCGCCGGGTTTTTGGGTGAAGCTTTCTTT
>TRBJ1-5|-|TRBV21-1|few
CASSPHGTGGLTPQHF
TGTGCCAGCAGTCCCCACGGGACAGGAGGCCTTACGCCCCAGCATTTT
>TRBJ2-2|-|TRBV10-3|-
CAISGGGRAATGELFF
TGTGCCATCAGTGGTGGAGGGCGGGCGGCCACCGGGGAGCTGTTTTTT